A single sample is the source of the 10 T cell receptor beta chains below, sequenced in a study of identical twins. TCRdb ran MiXCR on the 5' RACE reads and lists one entry per CDR3 protein. The sample shows around 1.7 million distinct CDR3 sequences, 25% to 35% of them seen only once. Sequencing used cord blood. These receptors were taken from a newborn girl in good health.

The chain uses TRBV20-1 and TRBJ2-7; D is possibly TRBD1 or TRBD2 (5 bases each). This CDR3 is 12 amino acids long. Germline-derived CDR1 and CDR2 are DFQATT and SNEGSKA (reference sequence). CDR3 in amino acids: CRVAGDGYEQYF. In nucleotides, the CDR3 is TGCAGAGTGGCTGGGGACGGCTACGAGCAGTACTTC.

In this sample, this clonotype turned up a few times. This chain joins TRBV7-2 and TRBJ2-5; 13 positions agree with TRBD2. This CDR3 spans 17 amino acids. The junction had 4 bases not matched to a gene; V was cut back by 2 bases and J by 1 base. CDR1 is SGHTA, CDR2 FQGNSA, per germline. The CDR3 DNA sequence: TGTGCCAGCAGCTTACTTCGGACTAGCGGGAGCCAAGAGACCCAGTACTTC. This codes for CASSLLRTSGSQETQYF.

The chain joins TRBV5-1 to TRBJ2-6; no definite D call. CDR3 size: 18 residues. V was clipped by 5 bases and J by 2 bases, with 20 bases between them. The germline V gene encodes CDR1 SGHRS and CDR2 YFSETQ. CDR3 nucleotides: TGCGCCAGCAGATTGTCGAGACTTGAGACCGCTGGGGCCAACGTCCTGACTTTC. This translates into CASRLSRLETAGANVLTF.

This clonotype was detected only a few times. The rearrangement uses TRBV2 and TRBJ2-3; D is possibly TRBD2 (7 bases). Trimming removed 6 bases from V and 6 bases from J, with 22 bases in between. This CDR3 contains 16 residues. The germline CDR1 and CDR2 sequences are SNHLY and FYNNEI. CDR3 loop: CASRPITGREADTQYF. In DNA, the CDR3 is TGTGCCAGCAGACCCATAACAGGGAGGGAGGCGGATACGCAGTATTTT.

With respect to this clonotype: A junction end diverges from the germline sequence, so it may reflect a read error. This chain joins TRBV3-1 and TRBJ2-3; D possibly matches TRBD1 or TRBD2 (6 bases each). CDR1 is LGHDT and CDR2 is YNNKEL in the germline V gene (reference sequence). The length of the CDR3 is 15 residues. The CDR3 protein is CASGQGWGATDTQYF. In DNA form, the CDR3 reads TGTGCCAGCGGCCAAGGATGGGGGGCCACAGATACGCAGTATTTT.

The rearrangement uses TRBV21-1 and TRBJ2-1; TRBD2, the D gene given by the table, was not confirmed from the DNA. TRBV21-1 is deemed a pseudogene. The CDR3 has 16 residues. The CDR3 is CASSKTPGLGYNEQFF. The CDR3 DNA sequence: TGTGCCAGCAGCAAGACGCCGGGACTAGGATACAATGAGCAGTTCTTC.

The chain recombines TRBV28 with TRBJ1-5; 12 bases are shared with TRBD1. The germline CDR1 and CDR2 sequences are MDHEN and SYDVKM. Trimming took 4 bases from V and 6 from J; bases not matched to a gene: 4. This CDR3 contains 15 residues. The CDR3 reads CASSSGTGGFQPQHF. The CDR3 DNA reads TGTGCCAGCAGTTCCGGGACAGGGGGCTTTCAGCCCCAGCATTTT.

The gene calls are TRBV7-6 and TRBJ1-1; D perhaps matches TRBD1 (6 bases). V shed 6 bases and J shed 6 bases, with 20 bases lying between them. The CDR3 is made up of 15 amino acids. Germline values: CDR1 SGHVS, CDR2 FNYEAQ. In DNA, the CDR3 is TGTGCCAGCAGTAAACCAGACAGGATCGTCGCTGAAGCTTTCTTT. As protein: CASSKPDRIVAEAFF.

This chain joins TRBV29-1 and TRBJ1-2; a possible D gene is TRBD1 (5 bases). The CDR3 sequence is 12 residues long. Germline CDR1 and CDR2: SQVTM and ANQGSEA. Trimming stripped 3 bases from V and 8 bases from J, with 13 bases between. DNA for the CDR3: TGCAGCGTTGAGAGGGGATGGAGGGGCTACACCTTC. This gives the protein CSVERGWRGYTF.

The chain couples TRBV4-2 to TRBJ1-1; 7 bases align to TRBD1. Per germline, CDR1 LGHNA and CDR2 YNFKEQ. V lost 3 bases and J lost 4; bases outside the gene matches: 8. The CDR3 has 15 amino acids. The CDR3 nucleotides read TGTGCCAGCAGCCATCCCGACAGGGCGGGCACTGAAGCTTTCTTT. Its translation: CASSHPDRAGTEAFF.